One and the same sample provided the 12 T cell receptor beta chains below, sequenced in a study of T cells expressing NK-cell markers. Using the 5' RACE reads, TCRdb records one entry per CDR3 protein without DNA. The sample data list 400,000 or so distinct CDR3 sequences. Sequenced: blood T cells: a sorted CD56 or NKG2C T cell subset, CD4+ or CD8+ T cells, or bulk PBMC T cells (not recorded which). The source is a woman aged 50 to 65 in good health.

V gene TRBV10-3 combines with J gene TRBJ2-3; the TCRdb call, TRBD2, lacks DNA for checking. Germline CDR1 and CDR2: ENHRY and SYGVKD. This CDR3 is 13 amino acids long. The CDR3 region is CAIGGRSTDTQYF.

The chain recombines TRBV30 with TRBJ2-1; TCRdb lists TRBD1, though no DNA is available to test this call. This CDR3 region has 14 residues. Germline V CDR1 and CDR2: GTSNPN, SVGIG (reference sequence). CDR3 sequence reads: CAWRSGTGPGEQFF.

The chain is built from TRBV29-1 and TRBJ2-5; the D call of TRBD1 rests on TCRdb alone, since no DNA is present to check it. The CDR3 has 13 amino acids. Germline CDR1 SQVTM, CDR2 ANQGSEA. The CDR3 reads CSVGVGGGETQYF.

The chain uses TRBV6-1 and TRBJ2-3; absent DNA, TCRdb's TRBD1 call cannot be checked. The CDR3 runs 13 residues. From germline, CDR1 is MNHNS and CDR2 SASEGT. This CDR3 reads CASRRDSADTQYF.

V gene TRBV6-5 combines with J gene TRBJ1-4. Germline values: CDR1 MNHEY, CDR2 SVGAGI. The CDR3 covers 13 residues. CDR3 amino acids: CASSPQVSEKLFF.

CDR3 loop: CASSGGAFRGDNEQFF. This chain uses TRBV5-1 with TRBJ2-1; TCRdb reports TRBD1, a call that lacks DNA to check it against. The CDR3 loop spans 16 amino acids. Per the germline V gene, CDR1 is SGHRS and CDR2 is YFSETQ. Drawing the rest from reference TRBV5-1 and TRBJ2-1, the complete variable domain is KAGVTQTPRYLIKTRGQQVTLSCSPISGHRSVSWYQQTPGQGLQFLFEYFSETQRNKGNFPGRFSGRQFSNSRSEMNVSTLELGDSALYLCASSGGAFRGDNEQFFGPGTRLTVL.

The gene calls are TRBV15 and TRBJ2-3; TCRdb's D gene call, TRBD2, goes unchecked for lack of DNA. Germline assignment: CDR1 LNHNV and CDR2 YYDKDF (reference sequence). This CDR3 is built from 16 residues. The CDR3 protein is CATSRDREGPTDTQYF.

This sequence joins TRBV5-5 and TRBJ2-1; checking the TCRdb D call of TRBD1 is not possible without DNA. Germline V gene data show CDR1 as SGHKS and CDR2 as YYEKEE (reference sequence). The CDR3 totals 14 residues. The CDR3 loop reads CASSFVGQALKQFF.

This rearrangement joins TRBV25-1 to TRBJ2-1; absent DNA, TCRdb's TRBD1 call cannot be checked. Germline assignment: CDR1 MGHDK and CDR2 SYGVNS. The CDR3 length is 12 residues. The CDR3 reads CASATGGGGQFF.

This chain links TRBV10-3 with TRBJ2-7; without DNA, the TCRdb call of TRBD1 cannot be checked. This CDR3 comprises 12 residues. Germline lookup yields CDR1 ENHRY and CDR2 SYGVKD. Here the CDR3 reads CATGGPTYEQYF.

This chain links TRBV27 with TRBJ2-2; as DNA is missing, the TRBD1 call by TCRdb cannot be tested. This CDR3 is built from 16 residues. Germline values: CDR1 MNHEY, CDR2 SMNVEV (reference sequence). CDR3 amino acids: CASSPWTGGNTGELFF.

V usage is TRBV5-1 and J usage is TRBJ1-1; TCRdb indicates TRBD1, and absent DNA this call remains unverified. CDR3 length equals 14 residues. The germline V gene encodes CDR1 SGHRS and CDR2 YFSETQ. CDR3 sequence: CASSFLYRGAEAFF.